This T cell receptor (beta chain) was obtained from a study of regulatory T cells in long-lasting Graves disease. On the study more broadly: Graves' patients, diagnosed recently, had received antithyroid drugs under 3 months.

Arm-PCR with iRepertoire HTBI primers amplified the CDR3 regions for these TCR beta libraries. TCRdb re-analysed the multiplex PCR reads in MiXCR, keeping a single row per CDR3 protein. The data contain 420,000 or so distinct CDR3 sequences, around 15% of them seen just once; the ten biggest clones take up about 23%. The CDR3 has 15 residues. Germline CDR1 LNHNV, CDR2 YYDKDF (reference sequence). Trimming took 3 bases from V and 2 from J, leaving 11 bases between them. As to time point: newly diagnosed GD, antithyroid drugs for less than 3 months. PBMC RNA was the source of the TCR library. This sample was also put to use in a study of T cells in Graves' hyperthyroidism and ophthalmopathy. That paper notes: Stability of Graves' hyperthyroidism was defined as absent ophthalmopathy progression within 18 months. The primer set for the first-round RT-PCR of the TCR CDR3 was HTBI.

The sequenced sample was peripheral blood mononuclear cells (PBMCs), obtained at new diagnosis, from a patient treated with antithyroid drugs. The source of this sequence is a woman under 30 with Graves disease. The chain recombines TRBV15 with TRBJ1-5; D remains unclear. The CDR3 DNA is TGTGCCACCAGCAGTAGTCCGGGTGGCAATCAGCCCCAGCATTTT. Translation gives CATSSSPGGNQPQHF.